This T cell receptor (beta chain) was identified in a study of CXCR3-negative and CXCR3-positive naive CD8 T cells. General study findings and limits: CXCR3-positive naive cells had more hydrophobic TRB CDR3s than CXCR3-negative naive cells. CXCR3 expression dropped partially after cryopreservation, and most assays relied on fresh PBMCs. High diversity, comparable across both naive subsets, contrasted with much lower diversity in memory CD8+ cells.

The authors prepared UMI-labeled TRB cDNA libraries by 5' RACE. TCRdb reworked the 5' RACE reads into one entry per CDR3 protein, no DNA. Here the sample table reports tens of thousands of distinct CDR3 sequences. Triplicate sorting captured 300,000 cells each from every CD8+ T cell subset. CD45RO-CCR7+CD27+CD95- marked naive CD8+ T cells. Germline V gene data show CDR1 as SGDLS and CDR2 as YYNGEE. The CDR3 sequence is 14 residues long. On this clonotype itself: Its antigen is unknown.

This receptor was taken from a human donor in good health. Some clones in this sample may be carry-over from other donors' samples. Sequenced: naive CXCR3+ CD8+ T cells from blood. The subset denotes: CD45RO-CCR7+CD27+CD95- naive CD8+ T cells expressing CXCR3 (TNR3+). The chain couples TRBV9 to TRBJ2-1. The chain's CDR3 is CASSGRDSYNEQFF.